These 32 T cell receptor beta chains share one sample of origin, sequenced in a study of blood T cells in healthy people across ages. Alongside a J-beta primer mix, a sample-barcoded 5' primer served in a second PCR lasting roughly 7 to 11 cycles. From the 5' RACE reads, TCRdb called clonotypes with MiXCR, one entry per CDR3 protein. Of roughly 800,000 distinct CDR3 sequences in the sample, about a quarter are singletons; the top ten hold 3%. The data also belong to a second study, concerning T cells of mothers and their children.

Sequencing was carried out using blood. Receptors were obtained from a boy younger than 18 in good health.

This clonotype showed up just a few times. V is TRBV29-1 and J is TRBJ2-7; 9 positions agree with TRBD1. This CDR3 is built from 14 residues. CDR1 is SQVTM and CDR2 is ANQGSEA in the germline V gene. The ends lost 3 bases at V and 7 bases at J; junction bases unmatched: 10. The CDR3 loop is CSVEKDRGVGEQYF. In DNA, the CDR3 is TGCAGCGTTGAGAAGGACAGGGGAGTGGGAGAGCAGTACTTC.

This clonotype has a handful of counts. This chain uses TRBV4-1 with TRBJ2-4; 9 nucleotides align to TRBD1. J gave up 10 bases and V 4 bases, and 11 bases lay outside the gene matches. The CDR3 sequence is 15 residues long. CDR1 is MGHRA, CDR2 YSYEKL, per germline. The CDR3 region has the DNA TGCGCCAGCAGCCCCCCGGGACAGGGCCGTTCTATTCAGTACTTC. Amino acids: CASSPPGQGRSIQYF.

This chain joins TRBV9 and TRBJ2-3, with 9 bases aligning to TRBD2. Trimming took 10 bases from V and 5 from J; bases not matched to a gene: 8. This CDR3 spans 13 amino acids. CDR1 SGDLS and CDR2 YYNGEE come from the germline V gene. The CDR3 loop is CASRGGLEDTQYF. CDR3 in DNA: TGTGCCTCGCGGGGGGGCCTGGAAGATACGCAGTATTTT. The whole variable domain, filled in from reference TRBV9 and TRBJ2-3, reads DSGVTQTPKHLITATGQRVTLRCSPRSGDLSVYWYQQSLDQGLQFLIQYYNGEERAKGNILERFSAQQFPDLHSELNLSSLELGDSALYFCASRGGLEDTQYFGPGTRLTVL.

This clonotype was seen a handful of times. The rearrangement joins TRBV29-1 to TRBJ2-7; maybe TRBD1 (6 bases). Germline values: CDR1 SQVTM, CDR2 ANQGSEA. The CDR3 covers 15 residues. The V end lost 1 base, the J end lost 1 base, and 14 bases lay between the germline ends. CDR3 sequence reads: CSVEGGQGMSYEQYF. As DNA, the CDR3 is TGCAGCGTTGAAGGGGGGCAGGGGATGTCCTACGAGCAGTACTTC.

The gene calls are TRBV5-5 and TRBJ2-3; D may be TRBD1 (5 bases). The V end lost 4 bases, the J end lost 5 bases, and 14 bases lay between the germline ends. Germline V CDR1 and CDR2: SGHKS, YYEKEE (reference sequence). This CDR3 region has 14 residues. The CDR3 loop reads CASSKRGGGDTQYF. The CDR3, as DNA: TGTGCCAGCAGCAAAAGGGGCGGTGGAGATACGCAGTATTTT.

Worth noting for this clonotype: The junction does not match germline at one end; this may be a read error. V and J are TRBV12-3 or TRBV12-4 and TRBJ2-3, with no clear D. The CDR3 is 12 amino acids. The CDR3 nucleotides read TGTGCCAGCAGCCACGAACAAGATACGGAGTATTTT. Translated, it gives CASSHEQDTEYF.

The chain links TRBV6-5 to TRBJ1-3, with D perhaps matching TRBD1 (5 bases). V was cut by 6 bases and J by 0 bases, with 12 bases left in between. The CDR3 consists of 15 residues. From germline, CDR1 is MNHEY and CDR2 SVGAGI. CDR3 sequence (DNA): TGTGCCAGCAGGGGGGACCTTACCTCTGGAAACACCATATATTTT. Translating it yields CASRGDLTSGNTIYF.

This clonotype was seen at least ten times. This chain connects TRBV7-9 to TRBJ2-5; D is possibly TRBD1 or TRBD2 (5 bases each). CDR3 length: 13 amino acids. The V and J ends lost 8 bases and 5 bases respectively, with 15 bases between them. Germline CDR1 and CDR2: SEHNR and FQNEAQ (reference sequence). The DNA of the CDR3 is TGTGCCAGCGGGGGACGGTACGGGGAGACCCAGTACTTC. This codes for CASGGRYGETQYF.

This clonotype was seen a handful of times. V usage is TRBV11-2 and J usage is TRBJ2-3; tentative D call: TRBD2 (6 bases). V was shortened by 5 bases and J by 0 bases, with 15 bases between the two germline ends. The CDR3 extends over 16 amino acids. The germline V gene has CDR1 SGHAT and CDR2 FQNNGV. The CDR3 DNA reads TGTGCCAGCAGCCCCGAGGCGGGGTCTAGCACAGATACGCAGTATTTT. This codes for CASSPEAGSSTDTQYF.

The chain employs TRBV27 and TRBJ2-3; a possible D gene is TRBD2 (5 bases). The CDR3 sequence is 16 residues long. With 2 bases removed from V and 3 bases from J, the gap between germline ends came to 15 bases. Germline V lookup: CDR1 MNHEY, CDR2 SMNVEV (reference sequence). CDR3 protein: CASSLIQPEGTDTQYF. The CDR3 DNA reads TGTGCCAGCAGTTTAATACAGCCCGAGGGAACAGATACGCAGTATTTT.

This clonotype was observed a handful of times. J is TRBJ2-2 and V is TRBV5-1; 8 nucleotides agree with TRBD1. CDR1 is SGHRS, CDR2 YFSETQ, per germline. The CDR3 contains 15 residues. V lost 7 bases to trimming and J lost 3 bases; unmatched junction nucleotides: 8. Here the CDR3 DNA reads TGCGCCAGCCGGCCTCTGACAGGGGACACCGGGGAGCTGTTTTTT. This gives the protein CASRPLTGDTGELFF.

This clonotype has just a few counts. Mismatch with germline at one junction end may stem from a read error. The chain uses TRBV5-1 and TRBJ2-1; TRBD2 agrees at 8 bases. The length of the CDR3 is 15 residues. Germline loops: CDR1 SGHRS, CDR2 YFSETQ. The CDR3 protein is CACSLGGGKHNEQFF. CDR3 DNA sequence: TGCGCCTGCAGCTTGGGCGGGGGGAAGCACAATGAGCAGTTCTTC. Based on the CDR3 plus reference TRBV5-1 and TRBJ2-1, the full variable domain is KAGVTQTPRYLIKTRGQQVTLSCSPISGHRSVSWYQQTPGQGLQFLFEYFSETQRNKGNFPGRFSGRQFSNSRSEMNVSTLELGDSALYLCACSLGGGKHNEQFFGPGTRLTVL.

The CDR3 region has the DNA TGCAGCGTTGTAGGGACGATGGGGCGTGAAGCTTTCTTT. It yields the protein CSVVGTMGREAFF. The V gene is TRBV29-1, the J gene TRBJ1-1, with D tentatively TRBD1 (5 bases). The CDR3 is made up of 13 amino acids. Germline CDR1 and CDR2: SQVTM and ANQGSEA. V lost 4 bases and J 7 bases, leaving 16 bases between the germline ends.

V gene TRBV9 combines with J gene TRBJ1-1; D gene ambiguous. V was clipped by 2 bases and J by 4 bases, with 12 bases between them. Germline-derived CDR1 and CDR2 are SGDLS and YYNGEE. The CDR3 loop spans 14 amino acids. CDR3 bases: TGTGCCAGCAGCGTTAGAGATCTAGGCACTGAAGCTTTCTTT. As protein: CASSVRDLGTEAFF.

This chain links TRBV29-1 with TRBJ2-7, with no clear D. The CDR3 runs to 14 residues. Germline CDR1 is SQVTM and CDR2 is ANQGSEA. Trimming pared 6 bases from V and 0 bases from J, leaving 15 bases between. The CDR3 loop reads CSVGSDVSSYEQYF. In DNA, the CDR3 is TGCAGCGTCGGTTCTGACGTGAGCTCCTACGAGCAGTACTTC.

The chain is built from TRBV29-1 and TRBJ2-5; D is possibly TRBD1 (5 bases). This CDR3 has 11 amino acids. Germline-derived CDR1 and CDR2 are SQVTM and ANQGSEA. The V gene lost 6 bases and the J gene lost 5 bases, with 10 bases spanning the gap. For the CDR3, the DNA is TGCAGCGTAGGACACGGGGAGACCCAGTACTTC. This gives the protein CSVGHGETQYF.

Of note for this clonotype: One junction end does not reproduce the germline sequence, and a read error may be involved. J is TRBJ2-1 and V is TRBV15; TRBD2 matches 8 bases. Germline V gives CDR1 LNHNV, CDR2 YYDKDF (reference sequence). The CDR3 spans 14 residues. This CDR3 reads CATRRAGAYNEQFF. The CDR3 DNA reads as TGTGCCACCAGAAGAGCGGGAGCCTACAATGAGCAGTTCTTC.

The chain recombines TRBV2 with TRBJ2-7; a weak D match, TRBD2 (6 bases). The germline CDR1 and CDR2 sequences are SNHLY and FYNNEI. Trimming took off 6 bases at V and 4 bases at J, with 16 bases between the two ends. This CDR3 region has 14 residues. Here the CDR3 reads CASSPGVAVYEQYF. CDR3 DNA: TGTGCCAGCAGCCCGGGAGTAGCAGTTTACGAGCAGTACTTC.

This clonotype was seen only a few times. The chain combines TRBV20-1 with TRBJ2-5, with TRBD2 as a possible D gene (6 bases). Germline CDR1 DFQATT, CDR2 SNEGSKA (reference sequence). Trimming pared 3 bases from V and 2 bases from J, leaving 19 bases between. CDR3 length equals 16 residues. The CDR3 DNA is TGCAGTGCTAGCGGTGCAGCGGGCGCAACTCAAGAGACCCAGTACTTC. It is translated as CSASGAAGATQETQYF.

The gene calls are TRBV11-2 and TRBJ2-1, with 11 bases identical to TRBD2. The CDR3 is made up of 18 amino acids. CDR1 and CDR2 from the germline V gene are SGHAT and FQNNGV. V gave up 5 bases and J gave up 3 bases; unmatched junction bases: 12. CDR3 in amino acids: CASSHTGVAGGNYNEQFF. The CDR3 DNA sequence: TGTGCCAGCAGCCACACAGGTGTAGCGGGGGGGAACTACAATGAGCAGTTCTTC.

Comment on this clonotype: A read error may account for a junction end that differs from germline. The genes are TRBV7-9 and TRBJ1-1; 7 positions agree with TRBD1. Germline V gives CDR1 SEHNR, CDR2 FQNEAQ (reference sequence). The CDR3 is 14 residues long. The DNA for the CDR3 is TGTGCCGGCAGCCGGACCGGGACAGACTCTGAAGCTTTCTTT. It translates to CAGSRTGTDSEAFF.

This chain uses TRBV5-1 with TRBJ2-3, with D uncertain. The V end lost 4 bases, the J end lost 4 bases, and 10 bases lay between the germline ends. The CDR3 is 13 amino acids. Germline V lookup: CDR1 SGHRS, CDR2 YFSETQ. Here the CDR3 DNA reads TGCGCCAGCAGCCTCGGCTACGCAGATACGCAGTATTTT. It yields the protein CASSLGYADTQYF.

The CDR3 is CASSFVNWGDGKLFF. CDR3 DNA: TGTGCCAGCAGTTTTGTGAATTGGGGTGATGGAAAACTGTTTTTT. The V gene is TRBV28, the J gene TRBJ1-4; D remains unclear. Germline lookup yields CDR1 MDHEN and CDR2 SYDVKM. The V gene lost 3 bases and the J gene lost 10 bases, with 18 bases spanning the gap. This CDR3 contains 15 residues.

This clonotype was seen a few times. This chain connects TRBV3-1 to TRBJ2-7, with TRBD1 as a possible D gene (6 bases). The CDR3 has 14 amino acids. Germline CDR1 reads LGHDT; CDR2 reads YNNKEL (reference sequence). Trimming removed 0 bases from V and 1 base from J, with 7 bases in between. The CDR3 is CASSQEGTSYEQYF. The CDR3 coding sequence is TGTGCCAGCAGCCAAGAGGGGACATCCTACGAGCAGTACTTC.

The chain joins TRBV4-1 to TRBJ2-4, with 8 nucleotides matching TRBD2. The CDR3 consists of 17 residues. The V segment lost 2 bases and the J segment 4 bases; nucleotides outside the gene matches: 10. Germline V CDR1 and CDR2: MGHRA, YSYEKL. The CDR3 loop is CASSQPLRGVSKNIQYF. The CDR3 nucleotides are TGCGCCAGCAGCCAACCTTTGCGGGGGGTGTCTAAAAACATTCAGTACTTC.

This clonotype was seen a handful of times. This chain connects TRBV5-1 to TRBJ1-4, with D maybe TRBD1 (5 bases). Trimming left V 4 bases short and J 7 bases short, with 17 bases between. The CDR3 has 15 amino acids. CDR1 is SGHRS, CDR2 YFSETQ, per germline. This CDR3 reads CASSPGRGKGEKLFF. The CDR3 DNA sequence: TGCGCCAGCAGCCCTGGCCGGGGGAAGGGTGAAAAACTGTTTTTT.

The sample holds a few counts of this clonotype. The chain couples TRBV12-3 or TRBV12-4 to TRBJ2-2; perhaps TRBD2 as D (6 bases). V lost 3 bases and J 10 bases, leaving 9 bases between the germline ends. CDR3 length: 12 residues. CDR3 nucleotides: TGTGCCAGCAGTTTGGGACTCGTGGAGCTGTTTTTT. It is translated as CASSLGLVELFF.

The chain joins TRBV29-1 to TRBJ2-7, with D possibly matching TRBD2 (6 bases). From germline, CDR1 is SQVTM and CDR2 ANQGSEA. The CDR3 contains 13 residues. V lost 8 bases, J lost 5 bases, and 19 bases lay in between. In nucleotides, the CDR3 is TGCAGCCTGGTTTCGGTAGGAGGGAACGAGCAGTACTTC. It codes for CSLVSVGGNEQYF.

CDR3 sequence (DNA): TGTGCCAGCCTCCCTAGGTGGATTAACGGAGATACGCAGTATTTT. Encoded protein: CASLPRWINGDTQYF. V gene TRBV6-6 combines with J gene TRBJ2-3; no clear D. There are 15 residues in the CDR3. The germline gives CDR1 MNHNY, CDR2 SVGAGI (reference sequence). V dropped 8 bases and J dropped 5 bases, with 20 bases sitting between them.

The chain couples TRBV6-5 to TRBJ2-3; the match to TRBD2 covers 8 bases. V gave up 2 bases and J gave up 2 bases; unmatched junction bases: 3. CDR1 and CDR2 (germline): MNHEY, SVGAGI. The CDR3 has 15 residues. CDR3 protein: CASSYTGGDTDTQYF. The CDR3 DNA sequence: TGTGCCAGCAGTTACACCGGGGGGGACACAGATACGCAGTATTTT.

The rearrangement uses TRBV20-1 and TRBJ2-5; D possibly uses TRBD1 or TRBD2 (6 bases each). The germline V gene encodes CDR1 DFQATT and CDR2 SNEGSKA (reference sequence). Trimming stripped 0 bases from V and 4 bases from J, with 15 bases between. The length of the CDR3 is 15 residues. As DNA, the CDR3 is TGCAGTGCTAGAGATATACGGGGGCCGCGAGAGACCCAGTACTTC. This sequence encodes CSARDIRGPRETQYF.

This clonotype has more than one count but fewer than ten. The CDR3 coding sequence is TGTGCCAGCAACCAGGCTAGCTCCTACAATGAGCAGTTCTTC. Residues: CASNQASSYNEQFF. J is TRBJ2-1 and V is TRBV2; D unclear. This CDR3 spans 14 amino acids. Germline V lookup: CDR1 SNHLY, CDR2 FYNNEI. V lost 7 bases to trimming and J lost 0 bases, with 10 bases between them.